A single sample is the source of the 31 T cell receptor beta chains below, sequenced in a study of cytomegalovirus exposure and HLA in healthy donors. Data came from immunoSEQ multiplex PCR; TCRdb stores just in-frame clones and leaves some out. The sample has around 150,000 clones, around 90% seen once. Sequenced sample: PBMCs. Receptors were obtained from a man aged 18 to 29 in good health and CMV-seronegative.

The chain links TRBV14 to TRBJ2-1; 9 nucleotides line up with TRBD1. This CDR3 region has 17 residues. The trim removed 1 base at V and 7 bases at J, leaving 11 bases unmatched. Germline-derived CDR1 and CDR2 are SGHDN and FVKESK. The CDR3 nucleotides are TGTGCCAGCAGCCAAGGCTACAGGACAGGGGAGGTAAATGAGCAGTTCTTC. Encoded protein: CASSQGYRTGEVNEQFF.

This chain joins TRBV7-2 and TRBJ2-4; TRBD1 matches at 11 bases. Germline-derived CDR1 and CDR2 are SGHTA and FQGNSA. This CDR3 is built from 15 residues. The trim removed 5 bases at V and 0 bases at J, leaving 0 bases unmatched. As DNA, the CDR3 is TGTGCCAGCAGCGGGACAGGGGGAGCCAAAAACATTCAGTACTTC. It translates to CASSGTGGAKNIQYF. The complete variable domain, with remaining parts taken from reference TRBV7-2 and TRBJ2-4, reads GAGVSQSPSNKVTEKGKDVELRCDPISGHTALYWYRQSLGQGLEFLIYFQGNSAPDKSGLPSDRFSAERTGGSVSTLTIQRTQQEDSAVYLCASSGTGGAKNIQYFGAGTRLSVL.

This clone showed up just once. This chain uses TRBV4-1 with TRBJ2-1; D is perhaps TRBD2 (5 bases). V lost 0 bases and J 4 bases, leaving 13 bases between the germline ends. Germline CDR1 MGHRA, CDR2 YSYEKL. The CDR3 totals 16 residues. The CDR3 is CASSQDDARRYNEQFF. Written as DNA, the CDR3 is TGCGCCAGCAGCCAAGATGACGCGCGGAGGTACAATGAGCAGTTCTTC.

The rearrangement joins TRBV7-8 to TRBJ1-6; D remains unclear. This CDR3 region has 15 residues. Germline V gives CDR1 SGHVS, CDR2 FQNEAQ. The V end was cut by 5 bases, the J end by 8 bases, with 16 bases between. In DNA form, the CDR3 reads TGTGCCAGCAGCCCAACGACAATGTTAGATTCACCCCTCCACTTT. Its translation: CASSPTTMLDSPLHF.

The CDR3 loop reads CASSSLLAGVGEQYF. The CDR3, as DNA: TGCGCCAGCAGCTCACTACTAGCGGGAGTGGGCGAGCAGTACTTC. The J gene is TRBJ2-7, the V gene TRBV5-1, with TRBD2 matching 11 bases. V was clipped by 3 bases and J by 6 bases; unmatched bases: 8. Germline loops: CDR1 SGHRS, CDR2 YFSETQ. The CDR3 is 15 amino acids.

This clone showed up just a few times. The V call is TRBV6-1, the J call TRBJ1-2; D is unclear. The CDR3 contains 15 residues. CDR1 MNHNS and CDR2 SASEGT come from the germline V gene. V lost 0 bases to trimming and J lost 4 bases, with 12 bases between them. The CDR3 reads CASSEAGGQVYGYTF. CDR3 DNA sequence: TGTGCCAGCAGTGAAGCCGGTGGTCAGGTCTATGGCTACACCTTC.

This chain connects TRBV7-2 to TRBJ2-5; D ambiguous. The V and J ends lost 3 bases and 4 bases respectively, with 6 bases between them. Germline-derived CDR1 and CDR2 are SGHTA and FQGNSA. The CDR3 totals 12 residues. CDR3 in amino acids: CASSFSGETQYF. The CDR3 bases are TGTGCCAGCAGCTTCAGTGGAGAGACCCAGTACTTC.

The genes are TRBV18 and TRBJ2-7, with 7 bases that match TRBD1. Losses at the gene ends were 3 bases for V and 4 bases for J; bases not matched to a gene: 12. The V gene's germline CDR1 is KGHSH and CDR2 LQKENI. This CDR3 is 16 amino acids long. The CDR3 DNA reads TGTGCCAGCTCACCCAGGGTCGGGACAGACTCTTACGAGCAGTACTTC. This gives the protein CASSPRVGTDSYEQYF.

This rearrangement joins TRBV11-2 to TRBJ1-5, with 9 positions matching TRBD1. CDR1 and CDR2 (germline): SGHAT, FQNNGV. The CDR3 has 17 residues. Trimming removed 5 bases from V and 4 bases from J; junction bases left unmatched: 12. CDR3 sequence: CASSNRPGQGRNQPQHF. The CDR3 nucleotides are TGTGCCAGCAGCAACAGACCGGGACAGGGAAGAAATCAGCCCCAGCATTTT. The full variable domain, in which reference TRBV11-2 and TRBJ1-5 provide the parts outside the CDR3, is EAGVAQSPRYKIIEKRQSVAFWCNPISGHATLYWYQQILGQGPKLLIQFQNNGVVDDSQLPKDRFSAERLKGVDSTLKIQPAKLEDSAVYLCASSNRPGQGRNQPQHFGDGTRLSIL.

The CDR3 sequence: CASRAGATSGPEAFF. CDR3 coding DNA: TGTGCCAGCAGAGCGGGGGCGACATCTGGGCCTGAAGCTTTCTTT. The V and J genes are TRBV6-5 and TRBJ1-1; TRBD1 is a possible D gene (6 bases). This CDR3 region has 15 residues. With 6 bases removed from V and 6 bases from J, the gap between germline ends came to 20 bases. Germline CDR1 and CDR2: MNHEY and SVGAGI.

The V call is TRBV19, the J call TRBJ2-7; D remains ambiguous. This CDR3 is built from 12 residues. Deletions cut 5 bases from V and 2 bases from J, with 7 bases between. The germline CDR1 and CDR2 sequences are LNHDA and SQIVND (reference sequence). In DNA, the CDR3 is TGTGCCAGTAGTGAGTCAACCTACGAGCAGTACTTC. Amino acid sequence: CASSESTYEQYF.

This sequence joins TRBV5-4 and TRBJ2-2; no clear D. The CDR3 covers 15 residues. Trimming took 0 bases from V and 6 from J, leaving 12 bases between them. The germline gives CDR1 SGHNT, CDR2 YYREEE (reference sequence). The CDR3 loop is CASSLESSAAGELFF. DNA for the CDR3: TGTGCCAGCAGCTTGGAGTCCTCCGCAGCCGGGGAGCTGTTTTTT.

This chain uses TRBV27 with TRBJ2-7; weak D call: TRBD1 (5 bases). The V end lost 5 bases, the J end lost 2 bases, and 13 bases lay between the germline ends. This CDR3 is built from 14 residues. Germline CDR1 MNHEY, CDR2 SMNVEV (reference sequence). CDR3 DNA: TGTGCCAGCAGTACCGACAGCTGGGCCTACGAGCAGTACGTC. It codes for CASSTDSWAYEQYV.

V and J are TRBV4-2 and TRBJ2-1; the match to TRBD2 covers 13 bases. Germline V gives CDR1 LGHNA, CDR2 YNFKEQ. After removal of 4 bases from V and 7 bases from J, the junction contained 7 bases not matched to a gene. This CDR3 spans 16 amino acids. The CDR3 region is CASSLSKGLAGNEQFF. The CDR3, as DNA: TGTGCCAGCAGCCTGAGCAAGGGACTAGCGGGAAATGAGCAGTTCTTC.

The CDR3 loop reads CASSARLAGGYYNEQFF. The DNA of the CDR3 is TGTGCCAGCAGTGCCCGACTAGCGGGGGGCTACTACAATGAGCAGTTCTTC. The rearrangement links TRBV6-1 to TRBJ2-1; 13 nucleotides agree with TRBD2. Losses at the gene ends were 4 bases for V and 3 bases for J; bases not matched to a gene: 6. This CDR3 spans 17 amino acids. Per the germline V gene, CDR1 is MNHNS and CDR2 is SASEGT.

The chain carries TRBV7-2 and TRBJ2-7, with TRBD2 matching over 10 bases. The CDR3 length is 18 residues. V gave up 1 base and J gave up 0 bases; unmatched junction bases: 9. Germline CDR1 reads SGHTA; CDR2 reads FQGNSA. CDR3 in amino acids: CASSLVAGTSVDSYEQYF. Here the CDR3 DNA reads TGTGCCAGCAGCTTAGTCGCCGGGACTAGCGTTGACTCCTACGAGCAGTACTTC.

The chain couples TRBV2 to TRBJ2-7, with TRBD1 matching 7 bases. The junction had 5 bases not matched to a gene; V was cut back by 3 bases and J by 3 bases. Germline V gives CDR1 SNHLY, CDR2 FYNNEI. CDR3 length: 14 residues. In DNA, the CDR3 is TGTGCCAGCAGTGAGACAGGGCGAAACTACGAGCAGTACTTC. The encoded protein is CASSETGRNYEQYF.

The chain joins TRBV13 to TRBJ2-7; TRBD2 matches 9 bases. The junction had 5 bases not matched to a gene; V was cut back by 5 bases and J by 3 bases. Per germline, CDR1 PRHDT and CDR2 FYEKMQ (reference sequence). This CDR3 is built from 14 residues. CDR3 bases: TGTGCCAGCAGCGCGGGGGGGGTGCGCTACGAGCAGTACTTC. Protein product: CASSAGGVRYEQYF.

V and J are TRBV11-3 and TRBJ2-1, with 9 bases lining up with TRBD2. The CDR3 is made up of 18 amino acids. The J segment lost 7 bases and the V segment lost 0 bases, leaving 13 bases of the junction unmatched. Germline CDR1 is SGHNT and CDR2 is YENEEA. CDR3 amino acids: CASSLDRVGTSFPNEQFF. The CDR3 nucleotides read TGTGCCAGCAGCTTAGATCGGGTTGGGACTAGCTTTCCAAATGAGCAGTTCTTC. The complete variable domain, with remaining parts taken from reference TRBV11-3 and TRBJ2-1, reads EAGVVQSPRYKIIEKKQPVAFWCNPISGHNTLYWYLQNLGQGPELLIRYENEEAVDDSQLPKDRFSAERLKGVDSTLKIQPAELGDSAVYLCASSLDRVGTSFPNEQFFGPGTRLTVL.

This rearrangement joins TRBV6-5 to TRBJ2-7; D might be TRBD2 (8 bases). Germline lookup yields CDR1 MNHEY and CDR2 SVGAGI. Deletions cut 10 bases from V and 2 bases from J, with 21 bases between. There are 15 residues in the CDR3. The CDR3 protein is CATNPREGATYEQYF. The CDR3 nucleotides read TGTGCCACCAACCCCCGGGAGGGGGCGACCTACGAGCAGTACTTC.

The CDR3 region has the DNA TGTGCCAGCAGGAGGCTTAGGTCGGCAAGCGCCTACAATGAGCAGTTCTTC. This sequence encodes CASRRLRSASAYNEQFF. The V call is TRBV7-9, the J call TRBJ2-1; no reliable D call. CDR3 length equals 17 residues. V lost 6 bases and J lost 2, with 20 bases in between. Germline lookup yields CDR1 SEHNR and CDR2 FQNEAQ (reference sequence). Full variable domain (missing parts from reference TRBV7-9 and TRBJ2-1): DTGVSQNPRHKITKRGQNVTFRCDPISEHNRLYWYRQTLGQGPEFLTYFQNEAQLEKSRLLSDRFSAERPKGSFSTLEIQRTEQGDSAMYLCASRRLRSASAYNEQFFGPGTRLTVL.

This chain uses TRBV28 with TRBJ2-1; D possibly corresponds to TRBD2 (6 bases). CDR1 is MDHEN, CDR2 SYDVKM, per germline. Between the trimmed V and J ends, which lost 3 bases and 5 bases, there was a span of 11 bases. The CDR3 totals 14 residues. The CDR3 coding sequence is TGTGCCAGCAGTTTTTTGCGGGACGACAATGAGCAGTTCTTC. It encodes CASSFLRDDNEQFF.

V and J are TRBV5-5 and TRBJ2-7, with TRBD1 matching 9 bases. Trimming cost V 4 bases and J 3 bases; bases outside gene matches: 11. Germline V CDR1 and CDR2: SGHKS, YYEKEE (reference sequence). This CDR3 contains 16 residues. The CDR3 is CASSRYGTGKFYEQYF. In DNA form, the CDR3 reads TGTGCCAGCAGCAGATACGGGACAGGGAAGTTCTACGAGCAGTACTTC.

This sequence joins TRBV4-1 and TRBJ2-3, with a tentative D call TRBD2 (6 bases). Trimming took 4 bases from V and 5 from J, leaving 13 bases between them. Germline CDR1 reads MGHRA; CDR2 reads YSYEKL. This CDR3 contains 14 residues. DNA for the CDR3: TGCGCCAGCAGCCTTGGAGGCGGGAAAGATACGCAGTATTTT. The encoded protein is CASSLGGGKDTQYF.

The V call is TRBV11-3, the J call TRBJ2-2; TRBD2 matches 11 bases. V lost 5 bases to trimming and J lost 1 base; unmatched junction nucleotides: 9. CDR1 is SGHNT and CDR2 is YENEEA in the germline V gene. The CDR3 extends over 18 amino acids. CDR3 nucleotide sequence: TGTGCCAGCAGCCCCCATTCCGGGACTAGCGGGAACACCGGGGAGCTGTTTTTT. It is translated as CASSPHSGTSGNTGELFF.

The chain links TRBV27 to TRBJ1-2; D is undetermined. Germline CDR1 reads MNHEY; CDR2 reads SMNVEV (reference sequence). This CDR3 has 14 residues. Trimming removed 0 bases at V and 0 bases at J, with 5 bases between. The CDR3 nucleotides are TGTGCCAGCAGTTTATCGCGCACTAACTATGGCTACACCTTC. Protein sequence: CASSLSRTNYGYTF.

V is TRBV19 and J is TRBJ2-7; TRBD2 matches 10 bases. The V segment lost 8 bases and the J segment 0 bases; nucleotides outside the gene matches: 1. CDR1 is LNHDA, CDR2 SQIVND, per germline (reference sequence). This CDR3 has 13 residues. The CDR3 DNA sequence: TGTGCCAGTCGGACTAGCGGCTCCTACGAGCAGTACTTC. Translation gives CASRTSGSYEQYF.

CDR3 amino acids: CASSVSGTTTDTQYF. The CDR3 nucleotides are TGTGCCAGCAGCGTATCCGGGACTACCACAGATACGCAGTATTTT. The rearrangement links TRBV9 to TRBJ2-3; 7 nucleotides align to TRBD2. Germline values: CDR1 SGDLS, CDR2 YYNGEE. The CDR3 length is 15 residues. Unmatched junction bases numbered 4, after V lost 1 base and J lost 2 bases.

This clone occurred once. J is TRBJ1-1 and V is TRBV4-1; 7 bases are a match to TRBD1. V trimming: 4 bases; J trimming: 0 bases; junction bases outside the gene matches: 8. Germline CDR1 and CDR2: MGHRA and YSYEKL. The CDR3 length is 16 residues. The CDR3 DNA reads as TGCGCCAGCAGCCTCGGCGGGACAGCCATGAACACTGAAGCTTTCTTT. Translating gives CASSLGGTAMNTEAFF.

This chain joins TRBV28 and TRBJ1-2; 7 nucleotides agree with TRBD1. Germline lookup yields CDR1 MDHEN and CDR2 SYDVKM. This CDR3 region has 15 residues. V lost 5 bases to trimming and J lost 1 base; unmatched junction nucleotides: 7. The CDR3 sequence is CASSQQGGRNYGYTF. CDR3 in DNA: TGTGCCAGCAGTCAGCAGGGGGGACGTAACTATGGCTACACCTTC.

DNA of the CDR3: TGTGCCAGCTCACTCCAGAAGAACACTGAAGCTTTCTTT. This translates into CASSLQKNTEAFF. V usage is TRBV18 and J usage is TRBJ1-1; no reliable D call. V lost 4 bases and J 1 base, leaving 7 bases between the germline ends. CDR3 size: 13 residues. CDR1 is KGHSH and CDR2 is LQKENI in the germline V gene.